The present T cell receptor beta chain was sequenced within a study of blood T cells in healthy people across ages. A second PCR of 7 to 11 cycles used a sample-barcoded 5' primer and a J-beta primer mix. The template-switch adaptor, which had 12 random nucleotides, put a tag on each cDNA molecule. Per sample, CDR3-containing paired-end reads numbered at least 2.5 million. TCRdb re-called the 5' RACE reads through MiXCR, storing one row per CDR3 protein. The repertoire holds around 900,000 distinct CDR3 sequences, with around 28% as singletons. This clonotype occurred many times. V was cut by 4 bases and J by 4 bases, with 17 bases left in between. The CDR3 is 15 residues long. The V gene's germline CDR1 is SGHRS and CDR2 YFSETQ.

The source is a woman older than 75 in good health. The sample comprised blood. This chain links TRBV5-1 with TRBJ1-1; D unresolved. The CDR3 bases are TGCGCCAGCAGCCGGCTCGGGTCCCCCGGCACTGAAGCTTTCTTT. Encoded protein: CASSRLGSPGTEAFF.